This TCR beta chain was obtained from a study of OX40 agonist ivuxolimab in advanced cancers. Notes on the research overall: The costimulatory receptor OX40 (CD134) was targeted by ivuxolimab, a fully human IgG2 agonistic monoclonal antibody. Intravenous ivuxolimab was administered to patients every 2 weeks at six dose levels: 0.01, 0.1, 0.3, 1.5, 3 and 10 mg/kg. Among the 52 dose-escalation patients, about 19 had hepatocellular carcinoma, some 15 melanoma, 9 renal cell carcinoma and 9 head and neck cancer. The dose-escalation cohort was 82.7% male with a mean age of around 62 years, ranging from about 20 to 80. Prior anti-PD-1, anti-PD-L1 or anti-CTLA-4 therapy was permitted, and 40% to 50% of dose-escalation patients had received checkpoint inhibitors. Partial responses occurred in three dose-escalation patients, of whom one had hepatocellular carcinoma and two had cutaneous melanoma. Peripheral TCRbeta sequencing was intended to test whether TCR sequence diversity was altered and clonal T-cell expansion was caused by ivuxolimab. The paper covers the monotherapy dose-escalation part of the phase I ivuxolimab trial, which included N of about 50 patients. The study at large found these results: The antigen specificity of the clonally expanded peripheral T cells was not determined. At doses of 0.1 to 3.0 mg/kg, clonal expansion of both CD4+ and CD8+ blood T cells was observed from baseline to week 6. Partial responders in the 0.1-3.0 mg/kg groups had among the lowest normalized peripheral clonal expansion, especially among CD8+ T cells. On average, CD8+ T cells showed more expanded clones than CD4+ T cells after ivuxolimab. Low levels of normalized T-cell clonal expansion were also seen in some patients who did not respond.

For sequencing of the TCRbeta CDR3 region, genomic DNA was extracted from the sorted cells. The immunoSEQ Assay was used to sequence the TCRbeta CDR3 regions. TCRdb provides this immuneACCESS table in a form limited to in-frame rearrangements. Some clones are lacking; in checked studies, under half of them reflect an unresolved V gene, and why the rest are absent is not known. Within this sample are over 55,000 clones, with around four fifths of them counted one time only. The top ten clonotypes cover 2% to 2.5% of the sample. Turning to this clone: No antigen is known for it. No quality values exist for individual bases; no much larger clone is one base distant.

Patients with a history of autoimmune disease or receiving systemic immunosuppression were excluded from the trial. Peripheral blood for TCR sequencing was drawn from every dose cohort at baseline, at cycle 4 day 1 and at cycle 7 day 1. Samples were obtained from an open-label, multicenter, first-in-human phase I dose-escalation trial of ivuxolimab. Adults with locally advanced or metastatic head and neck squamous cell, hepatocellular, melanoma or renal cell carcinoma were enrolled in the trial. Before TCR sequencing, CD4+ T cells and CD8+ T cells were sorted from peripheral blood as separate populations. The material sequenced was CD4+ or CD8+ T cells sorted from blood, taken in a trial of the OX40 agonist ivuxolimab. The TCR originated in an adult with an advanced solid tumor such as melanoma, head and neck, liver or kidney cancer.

The CDR3 protein sequence reads: CASSSPQGSTGYTF. The nucleotides are TGTGCCAGCAGCTCCCCACAGGGGTCCACTGGCTACACCTTC. The sequence joins TRBV5-4 to TRBJ1-2; 7 nucleotides in the junction match TRBD1. Its CDR3 holds 14 amino acids, cysteine through phenylalanine. CDR3 DNA only is kept here, 42 bases in frame from base 1. Trimming takes 3 bases off V and 7 bases off J; junction bases not matched to a gene: 9. The germline V gene (reference sequence) specifies SGHNT as CDR1 and YYREEE as CDR2. When the CDR3 is completed using the reference TRBV5-4 and TRBJ1-2 genes on either side, the full variable domain is ETGVTQSPTHLIKTRGQQVTLRCSSQSGHNTVSWYQQALGQGPQFIFQYYREEENGRGNFPPRFSGLQFPNYSSELNVNALELDDSALYLCASSSPQGSTGYTFGSGTRLTVV.